Reported below is one T cell receptor (beta chain). The CDR3 is 15 residues long. Germline V CDR1 and CDR2: MDHEN, SYDVKM. V lost 5 bases and J lost 7; bases outside the gene matches: 12. This sample is part of a study of blood T cell repertoires in COVID-19. Across the study: Whether acute or convalescent, the COVID-19 samples came from the United States, Italy and Spain.

Data came from immunoSEQ multiplex PCR; TCRdb stores just in-frame clones and leaves some out. The sample records 200,000 to 250,000 clones, 80% to 95% being singletons. Sequencing was done on a sample of peripheral blood. This chain links TRBV28 with TRBJ1-2; 8 bases agree with TRBD1. The clonotype originates from a man aged 55 to 69 with COVID-19, enrolled during active disease. The CDR3 DNA reads as TGTGCCAGCAGTGACGGCGACAGGGGACTTGGTGGCTACACCTTC. Protein sequence: CASSDGDRGLGGYTF.